The T cell receptor beta chain described here comes from a study of metastatic and nonmetastatic thyroid tumors. Study observations and caveats: Within blood and tumor, benign nodules reportedly had significantly lower TCR beta diversity than malignant thyroid tumors did.

Every patient was untreated before thyroid surgery. As concerns this clone: Antigen unknown.

TCRdb re-called clones via MiXCR from the PCR reads. The sample contains fewer than 15,000 clones, about 23% of which appear only once. V was trimmed by 4 bases and J by 4 bases, leaving 16 bases between them. The CDR3 extends over 15 amino acids. Per germline, CDR1 SGHTA and CDR2 FQGTGA. The chain joins TRBV7-3 to TRBJ2-5; D may match TRBD1 or TRBD2 (5 bases each). Sequencing used blood. The sequence came from a female donor with papillary thyroid cancer or a benign thyroid nodule (not recorded which). Some clones in this sample may be carry-over from other donors' samples. Written as DNA, the CDR3 is TGTGCCAGCAGCTCATCAGGGAGAGTTGGAGAGACCCAGTACTTC. Its translation is CASSSSGRVGETQYF.